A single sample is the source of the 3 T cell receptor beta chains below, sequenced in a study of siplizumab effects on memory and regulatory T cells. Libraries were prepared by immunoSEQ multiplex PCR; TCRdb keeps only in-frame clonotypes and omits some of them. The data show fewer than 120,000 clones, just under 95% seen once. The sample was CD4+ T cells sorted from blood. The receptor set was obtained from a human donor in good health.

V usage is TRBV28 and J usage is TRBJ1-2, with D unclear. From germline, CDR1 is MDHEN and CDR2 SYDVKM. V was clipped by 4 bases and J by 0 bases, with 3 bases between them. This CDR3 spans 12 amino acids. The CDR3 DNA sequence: TGTGCCAGCAGTTCAACTAACTATGGCTACACCTTC. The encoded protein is CASSSTNYGYTF.

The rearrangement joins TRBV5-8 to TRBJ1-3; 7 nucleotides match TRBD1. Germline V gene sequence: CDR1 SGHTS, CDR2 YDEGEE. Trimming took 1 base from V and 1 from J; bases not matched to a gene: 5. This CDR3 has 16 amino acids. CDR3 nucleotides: TGTGCCAGCAGCTTGTGGACAGGAGAGTCTGGAAACACCATATATTTT. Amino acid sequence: CASSLWTGESGNTIYF.

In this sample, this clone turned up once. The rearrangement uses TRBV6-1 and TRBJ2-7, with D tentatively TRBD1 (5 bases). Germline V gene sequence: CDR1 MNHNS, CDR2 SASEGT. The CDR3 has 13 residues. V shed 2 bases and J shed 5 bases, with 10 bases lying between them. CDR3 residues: CASSELSRDEQYF. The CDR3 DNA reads TGTGCCAGCAGTGAATTGTCCAGGGACGAGCAGTACTTC.